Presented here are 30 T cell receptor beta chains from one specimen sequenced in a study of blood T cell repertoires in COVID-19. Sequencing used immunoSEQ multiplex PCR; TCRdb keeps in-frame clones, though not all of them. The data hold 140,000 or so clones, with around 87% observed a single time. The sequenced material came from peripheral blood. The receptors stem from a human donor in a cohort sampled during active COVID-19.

The CDR3 reads CASSSMPGQGHNEQFF. CDR3 in DNA: TGTGCCAGCAGCTCGATGCCGGGACAGGGGCACAATGAGCAGTTCTTC. V usage is TRBV7-3 and J usage is TRBJ2-1, with 10 positions matching TRBD1. Germline assignment: CDR1 SGHTA and CDR2 FQGTGA. After removal of 4 bases from V and 5 bases from J, the junction contained 8 bases not matched to a gene. CDR3 length: 16 amino acids.

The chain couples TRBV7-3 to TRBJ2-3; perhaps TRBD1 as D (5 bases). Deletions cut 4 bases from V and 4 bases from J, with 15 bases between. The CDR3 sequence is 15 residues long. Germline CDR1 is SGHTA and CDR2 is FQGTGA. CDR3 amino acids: CASSSNPAGPDTQYF. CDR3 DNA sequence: TGTGCCAGCAGCTCCAACCCCGCAGGGCCAGATACGCAGTATTTT.

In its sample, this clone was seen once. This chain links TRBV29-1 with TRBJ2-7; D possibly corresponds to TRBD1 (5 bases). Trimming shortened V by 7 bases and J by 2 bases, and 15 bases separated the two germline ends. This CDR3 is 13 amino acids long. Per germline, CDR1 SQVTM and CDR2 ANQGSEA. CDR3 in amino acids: CSAEVQGTYEQYF. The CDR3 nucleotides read TGCAGCGCCGAGGTGCAGGGAACCTACGAGCAGTACTTC.

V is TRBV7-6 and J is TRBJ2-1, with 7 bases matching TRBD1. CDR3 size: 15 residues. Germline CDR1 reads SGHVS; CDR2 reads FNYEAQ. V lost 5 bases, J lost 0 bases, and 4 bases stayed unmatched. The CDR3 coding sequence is TGTGCCAGCAGCCAAACAGGGGCCTCCTACAATGAGCAGTTCTTC. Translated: CASSQTGASYNEQFF. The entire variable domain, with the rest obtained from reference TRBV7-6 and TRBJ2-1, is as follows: GAGVSQSPRYKVTKRGQDVALRCDPISGHVSLYWYRQALGQGPEFLTYFNYEAQQDKSGLPNDRFSAERPEGSISTLTIQRTEQRDSAMYRCASSQTGASYNEQFFGPGTRLTVL.

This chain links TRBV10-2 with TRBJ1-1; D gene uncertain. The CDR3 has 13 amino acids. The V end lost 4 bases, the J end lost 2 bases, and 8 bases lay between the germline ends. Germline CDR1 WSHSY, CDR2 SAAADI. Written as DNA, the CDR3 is TGCGCCAGCAGTGGAAGACACAACACTGAAGCTTTCTTT. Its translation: CASSGRHNTEAFF.

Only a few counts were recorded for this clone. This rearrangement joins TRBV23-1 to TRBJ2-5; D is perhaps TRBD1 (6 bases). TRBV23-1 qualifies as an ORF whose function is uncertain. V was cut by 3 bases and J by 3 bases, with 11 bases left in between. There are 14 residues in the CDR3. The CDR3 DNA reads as TGCGCCAGCAGTCACCCGACAGGTAAAGAGACCCAGTACTTC. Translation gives CASSHPTGKETQYF.

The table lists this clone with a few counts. CDR3 in amino acids: CASSLYGGANTGELFF. In nucleotides, the CDR3 is TGTGCCAGCAGCCTCTACGGGGGGGCAAACACCGGGGAGCTGTTTTTT. The J gene is TRBJ2-2, the V gene TRBV11-3; 8 bases align to TRBD2. The CDR3 loop spans 16 amino acids. V was clipped by 5 bases and J by 2 bases; unmatched bases: 7. CDR1 is SGHNT and CDR2 is YENEEA in the germline V gene.

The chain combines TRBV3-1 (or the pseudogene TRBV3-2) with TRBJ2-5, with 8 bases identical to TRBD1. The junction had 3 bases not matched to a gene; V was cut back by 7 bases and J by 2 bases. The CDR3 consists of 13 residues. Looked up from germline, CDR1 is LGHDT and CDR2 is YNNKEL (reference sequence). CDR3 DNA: TGTGCCAGCACCTGGACAGGGCAAGAGACCCAGTACTTC. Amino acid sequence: CASTWTGQETQYF.

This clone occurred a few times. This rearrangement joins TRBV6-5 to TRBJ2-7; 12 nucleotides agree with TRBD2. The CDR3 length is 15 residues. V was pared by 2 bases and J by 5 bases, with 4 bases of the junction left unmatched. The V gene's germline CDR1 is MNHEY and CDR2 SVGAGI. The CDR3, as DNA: TGTGCCAGCAGTTACGCTAGCGGGGGGGCACACGAGCAGTACTTC. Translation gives CASSYASGGAHEQYF.

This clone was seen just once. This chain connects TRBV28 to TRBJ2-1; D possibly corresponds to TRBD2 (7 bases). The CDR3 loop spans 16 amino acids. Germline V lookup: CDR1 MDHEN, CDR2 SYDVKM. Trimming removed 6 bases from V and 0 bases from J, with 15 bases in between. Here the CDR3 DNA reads TGTGCCAGCAGCTCCGGGGGGCCGAGCTCCTACAATGAGCAGTTCTTC. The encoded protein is CASSSGGPSSYNEQFF.

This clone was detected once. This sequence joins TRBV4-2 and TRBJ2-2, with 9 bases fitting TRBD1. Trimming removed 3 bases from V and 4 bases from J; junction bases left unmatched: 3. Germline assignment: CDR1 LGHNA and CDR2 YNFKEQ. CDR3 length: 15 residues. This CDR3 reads CASSHGTGSTGELFF. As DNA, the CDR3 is TGTGCCAGCAGCCATGGGACAGGGTCCACCGGGGAGCTGTTTTTT.

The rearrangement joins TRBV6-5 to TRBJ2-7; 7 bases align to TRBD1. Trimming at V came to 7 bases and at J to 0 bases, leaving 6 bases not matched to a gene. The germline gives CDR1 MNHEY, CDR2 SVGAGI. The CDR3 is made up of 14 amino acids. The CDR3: CASTQRQGSYEQYF. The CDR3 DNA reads TGTGCCAGCACCCAACGACAGGGCTCCTACGAGCAGTACTTC.

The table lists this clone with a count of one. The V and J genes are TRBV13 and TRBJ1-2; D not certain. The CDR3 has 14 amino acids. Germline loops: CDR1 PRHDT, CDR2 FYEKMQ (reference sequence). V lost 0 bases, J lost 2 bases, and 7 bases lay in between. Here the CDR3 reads CASSLGTTNYGYTF. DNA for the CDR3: TGTGCCAGCAGCTTAGGGACTACCAACTATGGCTACACCTTC.

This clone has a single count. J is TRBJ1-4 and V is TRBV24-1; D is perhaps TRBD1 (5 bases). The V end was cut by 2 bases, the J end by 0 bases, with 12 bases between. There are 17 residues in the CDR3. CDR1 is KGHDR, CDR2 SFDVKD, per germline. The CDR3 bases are TGTGCCACCAGTGATTCGGCAGACAGTGCAACTAATGAAAAACTGTTTTTT. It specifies CATSDSADSATNEKLFF.

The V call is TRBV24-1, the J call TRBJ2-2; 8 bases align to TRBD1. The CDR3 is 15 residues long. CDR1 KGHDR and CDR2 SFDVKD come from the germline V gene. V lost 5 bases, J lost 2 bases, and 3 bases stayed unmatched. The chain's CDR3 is CATSVAGGNTGELFF. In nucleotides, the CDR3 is TGTGCCACCAGTGTGGCAGGGGGCAACACCGGGGAGCTGTTTTTT.

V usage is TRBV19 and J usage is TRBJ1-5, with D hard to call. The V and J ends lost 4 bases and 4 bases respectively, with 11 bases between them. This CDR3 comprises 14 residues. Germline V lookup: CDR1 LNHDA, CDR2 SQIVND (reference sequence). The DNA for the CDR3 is TGTGCCAGTAGTAATGGACTGCTTAATCAGCCCCAGCATTTT. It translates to CASSNGLLNQPQHF.

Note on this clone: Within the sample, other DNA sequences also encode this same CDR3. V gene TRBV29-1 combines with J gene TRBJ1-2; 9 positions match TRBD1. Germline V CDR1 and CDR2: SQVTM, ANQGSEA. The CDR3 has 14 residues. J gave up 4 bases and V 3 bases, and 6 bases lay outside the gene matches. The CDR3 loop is CSVEGTGPFYGYTF. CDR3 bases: TGCAGCGTTGAGGGGACAGGGCCGTTCTATGGCTACACCTTC.

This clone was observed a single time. In DNA form, the CDR3 reads TGTGCCAGCAGACCTACCGGACAGGCTAACTATGGCTACACCTTC. It is translated as CASRPTGQANYGYTF. This sequence joins TRBV5-8 and TRBJ1-2, with 7 bases lining up with TRBD1. Losses at the gene ends were 5 bases for V and 0 bases for J; bases not matched to a gene: 7. Looked up from germline, CDR1 is SGHTS and CDR2 is YDEGEE. This CDR3 has 15 residues.

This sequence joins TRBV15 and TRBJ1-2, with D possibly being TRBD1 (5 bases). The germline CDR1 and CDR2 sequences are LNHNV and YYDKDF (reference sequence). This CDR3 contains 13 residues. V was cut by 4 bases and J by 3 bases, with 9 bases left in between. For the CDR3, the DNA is TGTGCCACCAGCATGGGGGGGGACTATGGCTACACCTTC. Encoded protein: CATSMGGDYGYTF.

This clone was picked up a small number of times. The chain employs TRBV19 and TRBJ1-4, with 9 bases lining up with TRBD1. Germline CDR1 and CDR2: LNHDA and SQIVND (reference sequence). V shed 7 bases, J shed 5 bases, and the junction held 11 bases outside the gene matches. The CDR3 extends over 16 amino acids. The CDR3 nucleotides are TGTGCCAGTACTAAGGGGTCCGGGACAGGGAATGAAAAACTGTTTTTT. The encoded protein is CASTKGSGTGNEKLFF.

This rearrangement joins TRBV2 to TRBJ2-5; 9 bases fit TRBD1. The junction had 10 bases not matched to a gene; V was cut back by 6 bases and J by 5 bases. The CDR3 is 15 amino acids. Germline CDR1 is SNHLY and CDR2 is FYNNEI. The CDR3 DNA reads TGTGCCAGCAGCTCACAGGGGGCTTCGAGTGAGACCCAGTACTTC. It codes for CASSSQGASSETQYF.

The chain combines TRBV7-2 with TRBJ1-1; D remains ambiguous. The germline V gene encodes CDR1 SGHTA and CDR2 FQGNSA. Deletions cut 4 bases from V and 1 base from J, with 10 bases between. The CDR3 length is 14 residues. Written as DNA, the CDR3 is TGTGCCAGCAGCTCATCAGGTTGGAACACTGAAGCTTTCTTT. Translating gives CASSSSGWNTEAFF. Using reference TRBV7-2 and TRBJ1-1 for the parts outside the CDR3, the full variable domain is GAGVSQSPSNKVTEKGKDVELRCDPISGHTALYWYRQSLGQGLEFLIYFQGNSAPDKSGLPSDRFSAERTGGSVSTLTIQRTQQEDSAVYLCASSSSGWNTEAFFGQGTRLTVV.

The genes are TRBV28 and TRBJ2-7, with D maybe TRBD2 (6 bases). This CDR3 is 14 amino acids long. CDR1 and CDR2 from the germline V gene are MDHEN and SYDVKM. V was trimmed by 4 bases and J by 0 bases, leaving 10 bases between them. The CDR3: CASSSVADSYEQYF. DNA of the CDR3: TGTGCCAGCAGTTCGGTAGCGGACTCCTACGAGCAGTACTTC.

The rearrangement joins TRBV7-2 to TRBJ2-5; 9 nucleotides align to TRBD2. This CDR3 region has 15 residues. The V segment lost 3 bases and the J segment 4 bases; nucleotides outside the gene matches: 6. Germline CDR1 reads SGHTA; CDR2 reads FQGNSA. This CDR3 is CASSLGGLAGETQYF. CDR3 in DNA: TGTGCCAGCAGCTTGGGGGGACTAGCTGGAGAGACCCAGTACTTC.

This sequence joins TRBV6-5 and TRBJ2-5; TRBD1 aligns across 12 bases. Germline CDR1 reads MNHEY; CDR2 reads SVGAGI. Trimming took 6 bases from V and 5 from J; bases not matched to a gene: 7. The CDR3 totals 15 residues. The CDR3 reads CASRGTGGERETQYF. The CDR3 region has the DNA TGTGCCAGCAGGGGGACAGGGGGCGAGCGGGAGACCCAGTACTTC.

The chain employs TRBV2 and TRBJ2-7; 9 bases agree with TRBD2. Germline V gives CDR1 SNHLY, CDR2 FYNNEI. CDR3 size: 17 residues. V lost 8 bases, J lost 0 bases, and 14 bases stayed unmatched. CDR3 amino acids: CASGFLQTSGSSYEQYF. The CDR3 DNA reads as TGTGCCAGCGGGTTCCTTCAGACTAGCGGAAGCTCCTACGAGCAGTACTTC.

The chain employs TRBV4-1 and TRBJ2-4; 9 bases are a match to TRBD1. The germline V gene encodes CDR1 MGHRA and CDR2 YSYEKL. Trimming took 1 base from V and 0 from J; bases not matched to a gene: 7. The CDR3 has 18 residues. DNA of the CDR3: TGCGCCAGCAGCCAAGGATCACAGGGGGCTCTAGCCAAAAACATTCAGTACTTC. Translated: CASSQGSQGALAKNIQYF.

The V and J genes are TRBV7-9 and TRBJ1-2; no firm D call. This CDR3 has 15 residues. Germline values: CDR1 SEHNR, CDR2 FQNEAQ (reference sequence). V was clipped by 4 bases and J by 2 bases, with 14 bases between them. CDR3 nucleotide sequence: TGTGCCAGCAGCTACCCGACGGACTCCAACTATGGCTACACCTTC. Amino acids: CASSYPTDSNYGYTF. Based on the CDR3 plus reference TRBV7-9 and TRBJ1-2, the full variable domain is DTGVSQNPRHKITKRGQNVTFRCDPISEHNRLYWYRQTLGQGPEFLTYFQNEAQLEKSRLLSDRFSAERPKGSFSTLEIQRTEQGDSAMYLCASSYPTDSNYGYTFGSGTRLTVV.

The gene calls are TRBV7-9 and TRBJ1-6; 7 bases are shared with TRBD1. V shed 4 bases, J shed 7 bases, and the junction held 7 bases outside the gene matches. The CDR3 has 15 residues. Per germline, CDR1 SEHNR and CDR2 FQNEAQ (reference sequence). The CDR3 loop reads CASSSGGQRNSPLHF. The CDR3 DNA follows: TGTGCCAGCAGCTCCGGGGGACAGCGAAATTCACCCCTCCACTTT.

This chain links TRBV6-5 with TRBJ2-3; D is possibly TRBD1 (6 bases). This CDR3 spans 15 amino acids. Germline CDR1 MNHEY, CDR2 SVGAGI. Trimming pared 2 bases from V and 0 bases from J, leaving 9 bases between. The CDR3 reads CASSYGGTSTDTQYF. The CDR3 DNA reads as TGTGCCAGCAGTTACGGGGGCACAAGCACAGATACGCAGTATTTT.